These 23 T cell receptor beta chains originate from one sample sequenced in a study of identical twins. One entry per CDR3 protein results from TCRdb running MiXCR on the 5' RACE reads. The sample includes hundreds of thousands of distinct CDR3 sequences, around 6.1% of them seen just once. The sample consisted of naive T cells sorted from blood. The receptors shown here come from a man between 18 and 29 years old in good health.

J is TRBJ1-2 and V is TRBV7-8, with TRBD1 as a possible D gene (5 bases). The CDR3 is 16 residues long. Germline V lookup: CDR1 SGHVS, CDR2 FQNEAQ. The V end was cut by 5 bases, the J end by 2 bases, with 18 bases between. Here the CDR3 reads CASSREVEGLNYGYTF. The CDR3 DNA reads TGTGCCAGCAGCCGAGAGGTGGAGGGGCTCAACTATGGCTACACCTTC. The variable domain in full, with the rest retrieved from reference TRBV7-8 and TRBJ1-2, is GAGVSQSPRYKVAKRGQDVALRCDPISGHVSLFWYQQALGQGPEFLTYFQNEAQLDKSGLPSDRFFAERPEGSVSTLKIQRTQQEDSAVYLCASSREVEGLNYGYTFGSGTRLTVV.

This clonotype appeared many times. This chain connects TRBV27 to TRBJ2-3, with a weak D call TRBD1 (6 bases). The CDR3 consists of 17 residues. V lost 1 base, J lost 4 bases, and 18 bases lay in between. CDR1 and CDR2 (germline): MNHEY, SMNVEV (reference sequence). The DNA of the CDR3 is TGTGCCAGCAGTTTATACTCAAACAGGGCTAGCCCAGATACGCAGTATTTT. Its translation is CASSLYSNRASPDTQYF.

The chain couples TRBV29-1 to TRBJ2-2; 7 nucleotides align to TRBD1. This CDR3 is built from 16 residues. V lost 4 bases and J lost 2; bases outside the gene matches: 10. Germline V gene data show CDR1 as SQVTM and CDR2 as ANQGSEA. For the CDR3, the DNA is TGCAGCGTTGCCCCAGGGACAGCAATAAACACCGGGGAGCTGTTTTTT. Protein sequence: CSVAPGTAINTGELFF.

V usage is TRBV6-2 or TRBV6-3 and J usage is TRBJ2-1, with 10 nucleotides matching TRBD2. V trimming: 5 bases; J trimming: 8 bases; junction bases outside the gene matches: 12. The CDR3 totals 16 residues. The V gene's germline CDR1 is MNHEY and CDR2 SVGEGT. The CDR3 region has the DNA TGTGCCAGCAGTCACCTAAGCGGGAGGGTATTCGATGAGCAGTTCTTC. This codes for CASSHLSGRVFDEQFF.

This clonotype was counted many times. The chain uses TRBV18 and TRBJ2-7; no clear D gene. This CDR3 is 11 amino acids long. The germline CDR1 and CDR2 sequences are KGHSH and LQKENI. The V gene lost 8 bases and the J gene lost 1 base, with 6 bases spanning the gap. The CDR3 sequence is CASSSSYEQYV. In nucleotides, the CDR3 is TGTGCCAGCAGCTCTTCCTACGAGCAGTACGTC.

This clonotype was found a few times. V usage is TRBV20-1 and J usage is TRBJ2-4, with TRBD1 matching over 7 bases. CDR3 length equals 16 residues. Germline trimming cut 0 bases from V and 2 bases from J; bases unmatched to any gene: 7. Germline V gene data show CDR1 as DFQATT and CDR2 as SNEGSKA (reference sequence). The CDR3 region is CSARDTGVVSKNIQYF. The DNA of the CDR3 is TGCAGTGCTAGAGATACAGGGGTAGTGTCCAAAAACATTCAGTACTTC.

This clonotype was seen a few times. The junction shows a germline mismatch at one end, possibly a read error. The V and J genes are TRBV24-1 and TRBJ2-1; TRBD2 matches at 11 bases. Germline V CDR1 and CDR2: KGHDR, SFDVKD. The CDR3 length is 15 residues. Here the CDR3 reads CATSDKLAGASGPIF. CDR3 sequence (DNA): TGTGCCACCAGTGATAAACTAGCGGGAGCCAGCGGGCCTATCTTC.

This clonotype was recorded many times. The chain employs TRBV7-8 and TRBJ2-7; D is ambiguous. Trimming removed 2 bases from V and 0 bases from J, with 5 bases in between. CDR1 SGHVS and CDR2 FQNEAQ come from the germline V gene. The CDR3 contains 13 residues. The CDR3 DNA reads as TGTGCCAGCAGCTTACAGCCCTCCTACGAGCAGTACTTC. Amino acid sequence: CASSLQPSYEQYF.

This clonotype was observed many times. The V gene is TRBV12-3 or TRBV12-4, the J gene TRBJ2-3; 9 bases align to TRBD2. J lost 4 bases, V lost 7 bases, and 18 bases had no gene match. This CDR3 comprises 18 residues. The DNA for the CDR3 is TGTGCCAGCACCCCTCACCGAGGGGGTAGCGGGAGCCCAGATACGCAGTATTTT. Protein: CASTPHRGGSGSPDTQYF.

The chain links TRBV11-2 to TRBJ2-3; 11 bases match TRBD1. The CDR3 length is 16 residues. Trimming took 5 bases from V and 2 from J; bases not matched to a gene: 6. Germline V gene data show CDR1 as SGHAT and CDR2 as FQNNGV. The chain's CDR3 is CASSARGQGATDTQYF. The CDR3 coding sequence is TGTGCCAGCAGCGCCCGAGGACAGGGGGCCACAGATACGCAGTATTTT.

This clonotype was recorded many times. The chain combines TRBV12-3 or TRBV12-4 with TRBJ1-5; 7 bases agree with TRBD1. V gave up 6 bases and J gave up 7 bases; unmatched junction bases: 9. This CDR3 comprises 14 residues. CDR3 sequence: CASSPGQPLQPQHF. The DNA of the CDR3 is TGTGCCAGCAGCCCGGGACAGCCGCTACAGCCCCAGCATTTT.

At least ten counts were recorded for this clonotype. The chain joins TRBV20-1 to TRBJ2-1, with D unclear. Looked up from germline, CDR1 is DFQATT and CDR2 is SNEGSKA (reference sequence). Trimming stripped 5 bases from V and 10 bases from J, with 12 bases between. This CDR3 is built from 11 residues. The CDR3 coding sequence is TGCAGTGCTGTCAGGCTTTTAGAGCAGTTCTTC. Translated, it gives CSAVRLLEQFF.

This chain's CDR3 is CASSLFVGGPGAEFF. The CDR3 DNA is TGTGCCAGCAGTTTGTTCGTCGGGGGGCCCGGTGCGGAGTTCTTC. The rearrangement uses TRBV12-3 or TRBV12-4 and TRBJ2-1; D is perhaps TRBD2 (7 bases). This CDR3 has 15 residues. The V gene lost 3 bases and the J gene lost 14 bases, with 23 bases spanning the gap.

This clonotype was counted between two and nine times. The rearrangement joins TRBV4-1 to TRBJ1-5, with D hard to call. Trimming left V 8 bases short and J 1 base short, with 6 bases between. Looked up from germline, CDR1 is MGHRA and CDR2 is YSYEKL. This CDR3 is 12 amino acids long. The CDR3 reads CASPWSNQPQHF. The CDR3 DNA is TGCGCCAGCCCGTGGAGCAATCAGCCCCAGCATTTT.

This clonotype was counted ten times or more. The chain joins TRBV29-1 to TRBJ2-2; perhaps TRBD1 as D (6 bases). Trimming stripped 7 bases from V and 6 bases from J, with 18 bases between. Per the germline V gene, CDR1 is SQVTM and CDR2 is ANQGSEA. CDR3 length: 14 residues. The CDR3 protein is CSATVWGRAGELFF. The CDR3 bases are TGCAGCGCTACGGTTTGGGGGCGCGCCGGGGAGCTGTTTTTT.

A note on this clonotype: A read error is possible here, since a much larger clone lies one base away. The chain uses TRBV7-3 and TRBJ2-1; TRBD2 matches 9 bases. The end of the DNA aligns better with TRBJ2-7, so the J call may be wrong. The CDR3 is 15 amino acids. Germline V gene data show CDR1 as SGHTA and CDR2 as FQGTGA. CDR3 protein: CASSLTSGKYNEQYF. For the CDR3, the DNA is TGTGCCAGCAGCTTGACTAGCGGAAAATACAATGAGCAGTACTTC.

CDR3 in amino acids: CASSPDGGLETQYF. The CDR3 DNA reads as TGTGCCAGCAGCCCGGACGGTGGCTTAGAGACCCAGTACTTC. The V and J genes are TRBV7-8 and TRBJ2-5; D gene uncertain. Trimming left V 5 bases short and J 4 bases short, with 14 bases between. CDR3 length: 14 amino acids. Germline CDR1 reads SGHVS; CDR2 reads FQNEAQ.

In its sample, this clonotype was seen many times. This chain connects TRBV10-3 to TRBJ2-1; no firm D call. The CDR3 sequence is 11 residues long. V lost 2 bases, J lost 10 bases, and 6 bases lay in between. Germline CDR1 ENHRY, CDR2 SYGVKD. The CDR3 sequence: CAISERNEQFF. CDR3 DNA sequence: TGTGCCATCAGTGAGAGGAACGAGCAGTTCTTC.

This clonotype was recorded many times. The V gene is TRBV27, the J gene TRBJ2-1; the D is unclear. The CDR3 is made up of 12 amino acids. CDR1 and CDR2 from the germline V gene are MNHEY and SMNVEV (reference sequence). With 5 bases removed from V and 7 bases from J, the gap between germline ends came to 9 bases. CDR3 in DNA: TGTGCCAGCAGTCAAAACCGAAATGAGCAGTTCTTC. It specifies CASSQNRNEQFF.

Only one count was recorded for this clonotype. This chain's CDR3 is CASSVTGQRETQYF. Here the CDR3 DNA reads TGCGCCAGCAGTGTAACAGGGCAGCGAGAGACCCAGTACTTC. The J gene is TRBJ2-5, the V gene TRBV10-2; perhaps TRBD1 as D (6 bases). V dropped 4 bases and J dropped 4 bases, with 13 bases sitting between them. The CDR3 loop spans 14 amino acids. In germline, CDR1 is WSHSY, CDR2 SAAADI.

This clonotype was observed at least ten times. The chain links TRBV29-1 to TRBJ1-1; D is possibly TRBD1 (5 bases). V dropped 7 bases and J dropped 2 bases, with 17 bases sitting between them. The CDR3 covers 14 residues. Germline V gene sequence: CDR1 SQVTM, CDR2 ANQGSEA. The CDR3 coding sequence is TGCAGCGGAGTAGGCCCGGGGGTTAACACTGAAGCTTTCTTT. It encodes CSGVGPGVNTEAFF. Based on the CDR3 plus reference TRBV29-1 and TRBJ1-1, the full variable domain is SAVISQKPSRDICQRGTSLTIQCQVDSQVTMMFWYRQQPGQSLTLIATANQGSEATYESGFVIDKFPISRPNLTFSTLTVSNMSPEDSSIYLCSGVGPGVNTEAFFGQGTRLTVV.

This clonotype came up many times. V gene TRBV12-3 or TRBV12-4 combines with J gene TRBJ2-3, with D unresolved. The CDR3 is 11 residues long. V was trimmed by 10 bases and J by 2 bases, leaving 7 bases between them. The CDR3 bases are TGTGCCACCACGCTCACAGATACGCAGTATTTT. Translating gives CATTLTDTQYF.

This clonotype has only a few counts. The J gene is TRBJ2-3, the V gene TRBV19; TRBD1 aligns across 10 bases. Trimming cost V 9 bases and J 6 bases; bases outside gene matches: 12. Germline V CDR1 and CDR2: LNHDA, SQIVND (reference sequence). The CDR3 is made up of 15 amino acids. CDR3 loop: CASRGRQGAFDTQYF. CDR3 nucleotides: TGTGCCAGCCGGGGGCGACAGGGGGCTTTCGATACGCAGTATTTT.